This T cell receptor beta chain was identified in a study of blood T cell repertoires in COVID-19. As for the study in general: Samples of COVID-19 (acute and convalescent) were obtained from the United States, Italy and Spain. T cells, B-cell-depleted T cells, or PBMCs supplied cDNA or gDNA.

Trimming shortened V by 7 bases and J by 4 bases, and 8 bases separated the two germline ends. CDR1 LNHDA and CDR2 SQIVND come from the germline V gene (reference sequence). This CDR3 region has 12 residues. Authors' methods: Quantification of nucleated cells was approximated via reference gene primer amplification. Sequencing was performed with immunoSEQ multiplex PCR; in TCRdb, only in-frame clones are kept and a portion is missing. The DNA was the basis for D and trimming; V, J and clone size are from that table. This table holds tens of thousands of clones, around 86% found once. The source of this sequence is a human donor in a cohort sampled during active COVID-19. Sequenced: peripheral blood. The chain carries TRBV19 and TRBJ2-1, with D possibly TRBD2 on 5 matching bases. In DNA, the CDR3 is TGTGCCAGTACCAGCGGTTACAATGAGCAGTTCTTC. Its translation: CASTSGYNEQFF.